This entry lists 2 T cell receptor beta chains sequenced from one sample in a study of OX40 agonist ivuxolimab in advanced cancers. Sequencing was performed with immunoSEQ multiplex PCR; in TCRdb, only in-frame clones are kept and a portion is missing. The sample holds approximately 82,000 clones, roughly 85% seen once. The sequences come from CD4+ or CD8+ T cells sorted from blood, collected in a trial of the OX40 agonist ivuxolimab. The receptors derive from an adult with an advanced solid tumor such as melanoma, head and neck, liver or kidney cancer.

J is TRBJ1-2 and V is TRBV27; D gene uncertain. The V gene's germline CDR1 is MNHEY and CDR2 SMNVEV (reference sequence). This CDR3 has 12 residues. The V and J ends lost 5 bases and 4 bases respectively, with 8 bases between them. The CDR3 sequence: CASSAEGYGYTF. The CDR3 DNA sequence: TGTGCCAGCAGTGCTGAGGGCTATGGCTACACCTTC.

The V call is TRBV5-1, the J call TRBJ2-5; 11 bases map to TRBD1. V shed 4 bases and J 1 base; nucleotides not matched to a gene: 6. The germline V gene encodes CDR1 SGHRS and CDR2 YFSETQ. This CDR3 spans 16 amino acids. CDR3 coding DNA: TGCGCCAGCAGCAGGGGACAGGGGGGATTCCAAGAGACCCAGTACTTC. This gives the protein CASSRGQGGFQETQYF.